This entry describes one T cell receptor beta chain. This sample stems from a study of blood T cell repertoires in COVID-19. The repertoire was sequenced with immunoSEQ multiplex PCR; TCRdb's copy has only in-frame clones and lacks some. The sample lists 220,000 or so clones, more than 85% occurring once. Trimming cost V 7 bases and J 0 bases; bases outside gene matches: 4. Germline assignment: CDR1 SGHRS and CDR2 YFSETQ. The CDR3 runs to 15 residues. The J gene is TRBJ1-1, the V gene TRBV5-1, with 12 nucleotides matching TRBD1. The receptor comes from a woman aged 45 to 65 with COVID-19, enrolled during active disease. Sequenced: peripheral blood. CDR3 DNA: TGCGCCAGCGCGGGGACAGGGGGCATGAACACTGAAGCTTTCTTT. Protein product: CASAGTGGMNTEAFF.